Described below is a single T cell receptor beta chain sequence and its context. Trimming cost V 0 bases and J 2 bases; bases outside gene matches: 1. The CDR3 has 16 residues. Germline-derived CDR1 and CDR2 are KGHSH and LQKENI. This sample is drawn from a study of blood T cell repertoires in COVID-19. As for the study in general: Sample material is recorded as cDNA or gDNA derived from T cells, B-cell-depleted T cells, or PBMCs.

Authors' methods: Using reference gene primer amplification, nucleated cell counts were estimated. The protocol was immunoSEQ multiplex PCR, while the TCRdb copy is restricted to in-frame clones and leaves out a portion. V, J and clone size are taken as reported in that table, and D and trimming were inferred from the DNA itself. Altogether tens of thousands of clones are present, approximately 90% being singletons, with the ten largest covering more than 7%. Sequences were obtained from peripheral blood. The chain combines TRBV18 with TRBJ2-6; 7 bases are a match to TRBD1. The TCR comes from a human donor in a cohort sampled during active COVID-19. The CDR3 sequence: CASSPPTGPGANVLTF. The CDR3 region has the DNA TGTGCCAGCTCACCACCGACAGGGCCTGGGGCCAACGTCCTGACTTTC.